One and the same sample provided the 11 T cell receptor beta chains below, sequenced in a study of T cell repertoires in cytomegalovirus infection. In TCRdb, the reads were re-called with MiXCR into one record per CDR3 protein. The sample consists of approximately 390,000 distinct CDR3 sequences, roughly 36% of them appearing once. These TCRs are of unknown antigen specificity. Source: cultured PBMCs, taken from culture after CMV antigen stimulation. The receptors stem from a human donor in good health (CMV status not recorded). Some clones in this sample may be carry-over from other donors' samples.

This clonotype was seen only a few times. The gene calls are TRBV10-3 and TRBJ1-2, with D perhaps matching TRBD1 (5 bases). V was trimmed by 5 bases and J by 3 bases, leaving 16 bases between them. CDR3 length: 15 amino acids. Germline V lookup: CDR1 ENHRY, CDR2 SYGVKD. CDR3 DNA sequence: TGTGCCATCAGTTCACCCCAAGGAGGGGACTATGGCTACACCTTC. Translated: CAISSPQGGDYGYTF.

The chain has TRBV5-5 and TRBJ2-1; D is perhaps TRBD2 (5 bases). V was clipped by 2 bases and J by 0 bases, with 15 bases between them. The CDR3 loop spans 17 amino acids. Germline assignment: CDR1 SGHKS and CDR2 YYEKEE (reference sequence). CDR3 region: CASSFPVAPSSYNEQFF. DNA for the CDR3: TGTGCCAGCAGCTTTCCTGTAGCGCCAAGCTCCTACAATGAGCAGTTCTTC.

This clonotype was detected a few times. J is TRBJ2-5 and V is TRBV5-6, with 10 bases lining up with TRBD2. Germline assignment: CDR1 SGHDT and CDR2 YYEEEE. The junction had 9 bases not matched to a gene; V was cut back by 4 bases and J by 3 bases. This CDR3 is 16 amino acids long. In nucleotides, the CDR3 is TGTGCCAGCAGCGATACGCTAGCGGGAGTAGAAGAGACCCAGTACTTC. This translates into CASSDTLAGVEETQYF.

V and J are TRBV11-3 and TRBJ2-7; TRBD1 matches 7 bases. Germline V gives CDR1 SGHNT, CDR2 YENEEA. V lost 5 bases, J lost 1 base, and 8 bases stayed unmatched. There are 15 residues in the CDR3. The CDR3: CASSQDRAPSYEQYV. The CDR3 DNA sequence: TGTGCCAGCAGCCAAGACAGGGCCCCTTCCTACGAGCAGTACGTC.

Note on this clonotype: Its ends do not fully match the called genes, so a read error is possible. The chain uses TRBV5-1 and TRBJ1-5; 8 positions agree with TRBD1. Per germline, CDR1 SGHRS and CDR2 YFSETQ. The CDR3 loop spans 13 amino acids. The chain's CDR3 is CASSLTGDQPQHF. Written as DNA, the CDR3 is TGTGCCAGCAGCCTGACAGGGGATCAGCCCCAGCATTTT. Based on the CDR3 plus reference TRBV5-1 and TRBJ1-5, the full variable domain is KAGVTQTPRYLIKTRGQQVTLSCSPISGHRSVSWYQQTPGQGLQFLFEYFSETQRNKGNFPGRFSGRQFSNSRSEMNVSTLELGDSALYLCASSLTGDQPQHFGDGTRLSIL.

V and J are TRBV6-2 or TRBV6-3 and TRBJ2-7; 10 bases fit TRBD1. CDR1 MNHEY and CDR2 SVGEGT come from the germline V gene. Trimming at V came to 4 bases and at J to 4 bases, leaving 7 bases not matched to a gene. CDR3 size: 15 residues. CDR3 region: CASSSSGQGRYEQYF. The CDR3 DNA reads as TGTGCCAGCAGTTCCTCGGGACAGGGGCGGTACGAGCAGTACTTC.

A few counts support this clonotype. The J gene is TRBJ2-1, the V gene TRBV6-5; D gene uncertain. This CDR3 is built from 16 residues. Trimming shortened V by 0 bases and J by 7 bases, and 16 bases separated the two germline ends. The germline V gene has CDR1 MNHEY and CDR2 SVGAGI. CDR3 nucleotide sequence: TGTGCCAGCAGTTACTCGGCGGCACTATCCACGAATGAGCAGTTCTTC. Translation: CASSYSAALSTNEQFF.

The table lists this clonotype with a few counts. V gene TRBV27 combines with J gene TRBJ2-1, with a possible D match to TRBD2 (5 bases). Germline CDR1 is MNHEY and CDR2 is SMNVEV (reference sequence). The length of the CDR3 is 13 residues. Between the trimmed V and J ends, which lost 6 bases and 8 bases, there was a span of 14 bases. The CDR3 nucleotides are TGTGCCAGCAGGCCGTGGACTGTGGATGAGCAGTTCTTC. Protein product: CASRPWTVDEQFF.

Ten or more counts support this clonotype. A read error may account for a junction end that differs from germline. The chain is built from TRBV5-1 and TRBJ2-6; D is unresolved. The CDR3 is 14 residues long. Germline V gene lookup returns CDR1 SGHRS and CDR2 YFSETQ. CDR3 nucleotide sequence: TGTGCCAGCAGCTTGAGGTCTGGGGCCAACGTCCTGACTTTC. Translated: CASSLRSGANVLTF.

The V gene is TRBV27, the J gene TRBJ2-1; D is perhaps TRBD2 (6 bases). Trimming cost V 7 bases and J 0 bases, with 22 bases left between them. CDR1 MNHEY and CDR2 SMNVEV come from the germline V gene (reference sequence). CDR3 length equals 18 residues. The CDR3, as DNA: TGTGCCAGCACCCCGGGAGTGGGGAGAGGGAACTCCTACAATGAGCAGTTCTTC. Translated: CASTPGVGRGNSYNEQFF.

This clonotype was recorded once. The rearrangement uses TRBV27 and TRBJ2-1; no clear D. The germline V gene has CDR1 MNHEY and CDR2 SMNVEV (reference sequence). The CDR3 runs 13 residues. Between the trimmed V and J ends, which lost 7 bases and 2 bases, there was a span of 9 bases. CDR3 sequence reads: CASKRPTYNEQFF. In nucleotides, the CDR3 is TGTGCCAGCAAGCGCCCCACCTACAATGAGCAGTTCTTC.